These 17 T cell receptor beta chains originate from one sample sequenced in a study of neoadjuvant anti-PD-1 for oral cavity cancer. The data were produced by immunoSEQ multiplex PCR, yet TCRdb's version contains in-frame clones alone and is incomplete. This table holds about 16,000 clones, roughly three fifths found once. Sample: PBMCs, taken before nivolumab (anti-PD-1) treatment. These receptor sequences come from a person aged 35-79 years with oral cavity squamous cell carcinoma.

This chain joins TRBV5-1 and TRBJ2-2, with D uncertain. The germline V and J ends were trimmed by 3 bases and 3 bases, with 12 bases remaining between them. This CDR3 is built from 15 residues. Germline CDR1 reads SGHRS; CDR2 reads YFSETQ. CDR3 nucleotide sequence: TGCGCCAGCAGCTCCCTCGCGGACGACACCGGGGAGCTGTTTTTT. Its translation: CASSSLADDTGELFF.

The sample holds a few counts of this clone. The chain links TRBV6-6 to TRBJ1-5, with 7 bases matching TRBD1. After removal of 2 bases from V and 3 bases from J, the junction contained 1 base not matched to a gene. The CDR3 has 14 amino acids. From germline, CDR1 is MNHNY and CDR2 SVGAGI (reference sequence). The CDR3: CASSYGTDNQPQHF. The CDR3 bases are TGTGCCAGCAGTTACGGGACAGACAATCAGCCCCAGCATTTT.

The CDR3 coding sequence is TGTGCCAGTTGGACAGGAATGAACACTGAAGCTTTCTTT. This sequence encodes CASWTGMNTEAFF. The chain couples TRBV27 to TRBJ1-1, with 7 bases lining up with TRBD1. This CDR3 has 13 amino acids. V lost 9 bases to trimming and J lost 0 bases; unmatched junction nucleotides: 4. CDR1 and CDR2 (germline): MNHEY, SMNVEV (reference sequence).

The chain carries TRBV6-1 and TRBJ2-2; TRBD1 might be the D (7 bases). The CDR3 consists of 15 residues. Germline values: CDR1 MNHNS, CDR2 SASEGT. V lost 7 bases to trimming and J lost 4 bases, with 16 bases between them. CDR3: CASTQGGSLTGELFF. The CDR3 DNA reads TGTGCCAGCACCCAGGGGGGCAGCCTCACCGGGGAGCTGTTTTTT.

The chain links TRBV6-6 to TRBJ2-5, with 7 bases matching TRBD2. In germline, CDR1 is MNHNY, CDR2 SVGAGI (reference sequence). The length of the CDR3 is 13 residues. The V segment lost 7 bases and the J segment 2 bases; nucleotides outside the gene matches: 4. CDR3 DNA: TGTGCCAGCAAGCGGGGCGTTCAAGAGACCCAGTACTTC. It is translated as CASKRGVQETQYF.

This chain joins TRBV5-1 and TRBJ1-3, with a weak D call TRBD1 (5 bases). Germline CDR1 reads SGHRS; CDR2 reads YFSETQ. The CDR3 runs to 13 residues. Trimming took off 0 bases at V and 9 bases at J, with 10 bases between the two ends. The CDR3 coding sequence is TGCGCCAGCAGCTTGGCAGGGTCCAGCACCATATATTTT. This encodes CASSLAGSSTIYF.

The chain is built from TRBV10-2 and TRBJ1-2; 11 nucleotides match TRBD1. The germline V gene encodes CDR1 WSHSY and CDR2 SAAADI. Germline trimming cut 5 bases from V and 8 bases from J; bases unmatched to any gene: 7. The CDR3 is 14 residues long. CDR3 amino acids: CASSLDRGRGGYTF. In DNA form, the CDR3 reads TGCGCCAGCAGTTTGGACAGGGGGCGAGGGGGCTACACCTTC.

The chain carries TRBV11-2 and TRBJ2-7; 10 bases match TRBD2. V gave up 5 bases and J gave up 2 bases; unmatched junction bases: 6. Germline values: CDR1 SGHAT, CDR2 FQNNGV. There are 15 residues in the CDR3. The DNA for the CDR3 is TGTGCCAGCAGCCCCCCTAGCGGGAGTACCTACGAGCAGTACTTC. Translation: CASSPPSGSTYEQYF.

This sequence joins TRBV30 and TRBJ2-3; 13 bases agree with TRBD2. CDR1 and CDR2 (germline): GTSNPN, SVGIG (reference sequence). This CDR3 contains 18 residues. After removal of 3 bases from V and 1 base from J, the junction contained 10 bases not matched to a gene. The CDR3 here is CAWRFETSGRWGTDTQYF. Here the CDR3 DNA reads TGTGCCTGGAGGTTTGAGACTAGCGGGAGGTGGGGCACAGATACGCAGTATTTT.

This chain joins TRBV6-1 and TRBJ2-3, with TRBD1 matching 9 bases. The CDR3 spans 13 residues. In germline, CDR1 is MNHNS, CDR2 SASEGT. Trimming took 6 bases from V and 3 from J; bases not matched to a gene: 1. The DNA for the CDR3 is TGTGCCAGCAGGGACAGGGGTACAGATACGCAGTATTTT. This encodes CASRDRGTDTQYF.

Only one count was recorded for this clone. The chain employs TRBV6-1 and TRBJ2-1; 7 nucleotides match TRBD1. This CDR3 is built from 12 residues. Trimming removed 7 bases from V and 5 bases from J; junction bases left unmatched: 2. Germline CDR1 is MNHNS and CDR2 is SASEGT. The CDR3 here is CASTGQDNEQFF. The DNA of the CDR3 is TGTGCCAGCACTGGACAGGACAATGAGCAGTTCTTC.

V gene TRBV10-3 combines with J gene TRBJ1-2; maybe TRBD1 (6 bases). Germline values: CDR1 ENHRY, CDR2 SYGVKD. This CDR3 is 13 amino acids long. The V end lost 5 bases, the J end lost 4 bases, and 11 bases lay between the germline ends. CDR3 sequence: CAISSDRIYGYTF. The CDR3 DNA reads as TGTGCCATCAGTTCCGACAGGATCTATGGCTACACCTTC.

In regard to this clone: Sequence at one end of the junction differs from germline and may be a read error. This sequence joins TRBV7-7 and TRBJ2-1, with 9 bases aligning to TRBD1. This CDR3 comprises 16 residues. From germline, CDR1 is SSHAT and CDR2 FNYEAQ (reference sequence). In nucleotides, the CDR3 is TGTGCTAGCAGCTTAGGGACAGGGTCTTCCTACAATGAGCAGTTCTTC. As protein: CASSLGTGSSYNEQFF.

This clone has a handful of counts. The chain is built from TRBV27 and TRBJ2-5; the D gene is possibly TRBD2 (5 bases). Trimming removed 3 bases from V and 14 bases from J, with 16 bases in between. Germline V gives CDR1 MNHEY, CDR2 SMNVEV (reference sequence). This CDR3 spans 12 amino acids. This CDR3 is CASSFLPGEYYF. Written as DNA, the CDR3 is TGTGCCAGCAGTTTCCTGCCCGGGGAGTATTACTTC.

The V and J genes are TRBV2 and TRBJ2-5; 7 positions agree with TRBD2. The CDR3 loop spans 14 amino acids. V lost 6 bases, J lost 1 base, and 5 bases stayed unmatched. CDR1 is SNHLY and CDR2 is FYNNEI in the germline V gene. The CDR3 nucleotides are TGTGCCAGCAGAATAGGGAGGGTCCAAGAGACCCAGTACTTC. It yields the protein CASRIGRVQETQYF. Complete variable domain (other parts from reference TRBV2 and TRBJ2-5): EPEVTQTPSHQVTQMGQEVILRCVPISNHLYFYWYRQILGQKVEFLVSFYNNEISEKSEIFDDQFSVERPDGSNFTLKIRSTKLEDSAMYFCASRIGRVQETQYFGPGTRLLVL.

The gene calls are TRBV4-1 and TRBJ2-7, with TRBD2 matching over 7 bases. CDR3 length: 16 amino acids. The germline V gene encodes CDR1 MGHRA and CDR2 YSYEKL. V lost 1 base and J lost 0; bases outside the gene matches: 6. The DNA of the CDR3 is TGCGCCAGCAGCCAAGCCGCCGGGGGGAGCTCCTACGAGCAGTACTTC. Protein: CASSQAAGGSSYEQYF.

The V gene is TRBV4-2, the J gene TRBJ2-3; 8 nucleotides line up with TRBD2. CDR3 length equals 15 residues. The junction had 0 bases not matched to a gene; V was cut back by 0 bases and J by 1 base. Germline V gene lookup returns CDR1 LGHNA and CDR2 YNFKEQ. The chain's CDR3 is CASSQELAGTDTQYF. The CDR3 region has the DNA TGTGCCAGCAGCCAAGAACTAGCGGGCACAGATACGCAGTATTTT.